This T cell receptor (beta chain) was documented in a study of neurological immune-mediated disorders. Turning to the study itself: Secondary progressive disease was present in 3, and relapsing-remitting disease in 31, of the 35 or so multiple sclerosis patients.

Germline CDR1 is DFQATT and CDR2 is SNEGSKA (reference sequence). This CDR3 region has 15 residues. V dropped 6 bases and J dropped 0 bases, with 18 bases sitting between them. This clonotype was seen at least ten times. Stored at -80 C, 2 million PBMCs were the source of the unsorted libraries. The authors made cDNA by 5'RACE with 10-nucleotide random UMIs. TCRdb redid the calling of the 5' RACE reads with MiXCR, one entry per CDR3 protein. This sample has tens of thousands of distinct CDR3 sequences, with 3% to 4% found just once. Sample: PBMCs. This sequence joins TRBV20-1 and TRBJ2-7, with D possibly called TRBD1 or TRBD2 (6 bases each). The sequence came from a man aged 40-49 years with multiple sclerosis. The CDR3: CSADPLGGSSYEQYF. The CDR3 DNA reads TGCAGTGCCGATCCGTTGGGGGGCAGCTCCTACGAGCAGTACTTC.